This is a list of T cell receptor beta chains from one sample in a study of beta chain features in type 1 diabetes. Here immunoSEQ multiplex PCR was the method, and the copy in TCRdb shows in-frame clones only, minus some. Altogether 500,000 to 700,000 clones are present, around a sixth being singletons, with the ten largest covering approximately 0.087%. What was sequenced was naive CD4+ T cells from blood. Every receptor here comes from a man between 18 and 35 years old in good health. CDR3s include the opening cysteine and the closing phenylalanine or tryptophan. A D gene is named only where the DNA matches it firmly. Clone size is not always given. Where it is, it says once, few, many or a class for expanded clones.

CDR3	DNA	size	V	D	J
CASSPGTGGFSYEQYF	TGTGCCAGCAGTCCCGGAACAGGGGGCTTCTCCTACGAGCAGTACTTC	NA	TRBV28	TRBD1	TRBJ2-7
CASSPLAGGQNTQYF	TGTGCCAGCAGTCCCTTGGCGGGGGGCCAGAATACGCAGTATTTT	few	TRBV6-5	TRBD2	TRBJ2-3
CASAYAGGNQPQHF	TGTGCCAGCGCTTATGCAGGAGGCAATCAGCCCCAGCATTTT	few	TRBV2	NA	TRBJ1-5
CASSQEVNGGYTF	TGCGCCAGCAGCCAAGAAGTCAACGGTGGCTACACCTTC	NA	TRBV4-3	NA	TRBJ1-2
CAGRERGIYEQYF	TGTGCCGGGAGAGAGAGGGGGATCTACGAACAGTACTTC	NA	TRBV30	NA	TRBJ2-7
CASSRALAGVKGQNTGELFF	TGTGCCAGTAGTAGGGCACTAGCGGGAGTGAAGGGACAGAACACCGGGGAGCTGTTTTTT	few	TRBV19	TRBD2	TRBJ2-2
CAISESGREQYF	TGTGCCATCAGTGAATCGGGACGTGAGCAGTACTTC	few	TRBV10-3	NA	TRBJ2-7
CAISDRWGQGVSGANVLTF	TGTGCCATCAGTGATAGATGGGGACAGGGGGTCTCTGGGGCCAACGTCCTGACTTTC	few	TRBV10-3	TRBD1	TRBJ2-6
CAIRSQVDSPLHF	TGTGCCATCAGATCTCAGGTTGATTCACCCCTCCACTTT	NA	TRBV10-3	NA	TRBJ1-6
CASSLSGTAYVNYGYTF	TGTGCCAGCAGTTTATCCGGGACAGCCTATGTCAACTATGGCTACACCTTC	NA	TRBV27	TRBD1	TRBJ1-2
CASSPSLLAGGAYEQYF	TGTGCCAGCAGCCCATCCTTACTAGCGGGAGGTGCCTACGAGCAGTACTTC	NA	TRBV7-2	TRBD2	TRBJ2-7
CASSAKDGYTF	TGTGCCAGCAGCGCCAAGGATGGCTACACCTTC	NA	TRBV7-2	NA	TRBJ1-2
CASSEAGGNYEQYF	TGTGCCAGCAGTGAAGCTGGGGGGAACTACGAGCAGTACTTC	NA	TRBV6-1	NA	TRBJ2-7
CASTRADLAKNIQYF	TGTGCCAGTACCCGAGCGGACCTAGCCAAAAACATTCAGTACTTC	few	TRBV19	NA	TRBJ2-4
CSVQTVTNTEAFF	TGCAGCGTTCAAACGGTCACGAACACTGAAGCTTTCTTT	NA	TRBV29-1	NA	TRBJ1-1
CASRPDNSNQPQHF	TGTGCCAGCAGACCCGACAATAGCAATCAGCCCCAGCATTTT	few	TRBV2	NA	TRBJ1-5
CASSPGTNYGYTF	TGTGCCAGCAGTCCAGGGACTAACTATGGCTACACCTTC	NA	TRBV6-4	NA	TRBJ1-2
CATNRVLRTEAFF	TGTGCCACGAATAGGGTTCTCAGGACTGAAGCTTTCTTT	few	TRBV5-5	NA	TRBJ1-1
CATSRGTRNYGYTF	TGTGCCACCAGCAGAGGGACGAGGAACTATGGCTACACCTTC	NA	TRBV15	NA	TRBJ1-2
CASSFTPSGTLLSTDTQYF	TGTGCCAGCAGTTTTACCCCTAGCGGGACCCTACTGTCCACAGATACGCAGTATTTT	NA	TRBV7-9	TRBD2	TRBJ2-3
CSGRGFAEAFF	TGCAGCGGGAGGGGTTTCGCTGAAGCTTTCTTT	NA	TRBV29-1	NA	TRBJ1-1
CASSDGQGVSYF	TGTGCCAGCAGTGATGGACAGGGGGTTTCGTACTTC	few	TRBV25-1	TRBD1	TRBJ2-7
CASRQGHKNIQYF	TGTGCCAGCAGACAAGGGCACAAAAACATTCAGTACTTC	NA	TRBV28	NA	TRBJ2-4
CTSSQGCPESSGNTIYF	TGCACCAGCAGCCAAGGTTGTCCGGAGAGCTCTGGAAACACCATATATTTT	few	TRBV1	NA	TRBJ1-3
CASWPLGTERPQHF	TGTGCCAGCTGGCCCTTGGGGACGGAACGGCCCCAGCATTTT	NA	TRBV28	NA	TRBJ1-5
CASSRGWSQPQHF	TGTGCCAGCAGCCGTGGGTGGAGTCAGCCCCAGCATTTT	NA	TRBV7-9	NA	TRBJ1-5
CASRDTLNTEAFF	TGTGCCAGCAGGGACACGTTGAACACTGAAGCTTTCTTT	few	TRBV7-2	NA	TRBJ1-1
CASRPGQGRQETQYF	TGTGCCAGCAGGCCCGGACAGGGCAGGCAAGAGACCCAGTACTTC	NA	TRBV6-6	TRBD1	TRBJ2-5
CASSPAGPFTGELFF	TGCGCCAGCAGCCCTGCCGGACCATTCACCGGGGAGCTGTTTTTT	few	TRBV4-1	NA	TRBJ2-2
CASSLGSGSFYEQYF	TGCGCCAGCAGCTTGGGAAGCGGGAGCTTCTACGAGCAGTACTTC	few	TRBV5-1	TRBD2	TRBJ2-7
CASSKVPYSSGQSSYEQYF	TGTGCCAGCAGCAAAGTGCCCTATTCTAGCGGTCAAAGCTCCTACGAGCAGTACTTC	NA	TRBV21-1	NA	TRBJ2-7